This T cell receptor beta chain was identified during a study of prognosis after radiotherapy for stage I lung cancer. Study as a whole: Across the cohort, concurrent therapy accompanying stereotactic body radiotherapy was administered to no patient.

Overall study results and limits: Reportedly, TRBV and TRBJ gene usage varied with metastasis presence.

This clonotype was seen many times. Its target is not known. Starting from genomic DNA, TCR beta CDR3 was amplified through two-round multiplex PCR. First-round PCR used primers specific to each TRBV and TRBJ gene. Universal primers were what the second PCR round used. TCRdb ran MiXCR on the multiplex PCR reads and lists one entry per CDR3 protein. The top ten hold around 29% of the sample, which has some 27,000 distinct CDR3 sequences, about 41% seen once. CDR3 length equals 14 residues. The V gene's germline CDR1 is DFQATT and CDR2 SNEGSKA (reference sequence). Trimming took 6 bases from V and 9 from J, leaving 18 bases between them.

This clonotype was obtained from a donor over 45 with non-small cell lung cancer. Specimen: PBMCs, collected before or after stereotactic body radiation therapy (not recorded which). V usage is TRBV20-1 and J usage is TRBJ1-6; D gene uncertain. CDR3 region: CSARPGPGGSPLHF. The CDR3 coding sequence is TGCAGTGCCCGCCCCGGCCCCGGCGGTTCACCCCTCCACTTT.